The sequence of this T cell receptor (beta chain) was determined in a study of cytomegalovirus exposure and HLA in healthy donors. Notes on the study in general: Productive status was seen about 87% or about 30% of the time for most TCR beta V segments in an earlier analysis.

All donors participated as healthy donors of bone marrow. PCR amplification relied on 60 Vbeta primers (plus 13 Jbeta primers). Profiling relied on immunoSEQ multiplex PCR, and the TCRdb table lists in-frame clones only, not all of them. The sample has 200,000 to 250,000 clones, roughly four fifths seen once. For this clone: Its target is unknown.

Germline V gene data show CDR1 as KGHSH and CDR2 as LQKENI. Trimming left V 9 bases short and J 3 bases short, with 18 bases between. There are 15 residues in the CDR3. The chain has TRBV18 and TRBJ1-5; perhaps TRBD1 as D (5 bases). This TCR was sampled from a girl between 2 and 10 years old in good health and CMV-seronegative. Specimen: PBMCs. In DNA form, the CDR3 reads TGTGCCAGTTCAGCGGGGGTTGGGGACAATCAGCCCCAGCATTTT. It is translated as CASSAGVGDNQPQHF.